This T cell receptor beta chain originates from a study of regulatory dendritic cells for organ transplantation. Assay used: immunoSEQ multiplex PCR; TCRdb lists only in-frame clones, some missing. The repertoire holds about 10,000 clones, roughly 65% seen once, with less than 0.6% in the top ten. Germline V gives CDR1 LNHDA, CDR2 SQIVND (reference sequence). Trimming at V came to 6 bases and at J to 5 bases, leaving 6 bases not matched to a gene. The CDR3 is made up of 14 amino acids. CFSE-labeled sorted T cells met regulatory or mature dendritic cells for under 6 days. Memory T cells were CD45RO+, naive were CD45RA+, sorted by FACS. With regard to this clone: Antigen unknown.

The sequence derives from a human donor in good health. The sample comprised naive CD4+ T cells from blood cultured with dendritic cells. The subset here: CD45RA+ naive T cells. The chain joins TRBV19 to TRBJ2-3; 9 nucleotides agree with TRBD2. Here the CDR3 DNA reads TGTGCCAGTAGCCGGGCGGGGGGGTTAGATACGCAGTATTTT. Amino acid sequence: CASSRAGGLDTQYF.